The following is a T cell receptor beta chain sequence with its context. This entry comes from a study of T cell changes during pregnancy in multiple sclerosis. Profiled with immunoSEQ multiplex PCR; TCRdb holds only in-frame clones, not every one. The sample has about 60,000 clones; 92% are singletons. CDR3 length equals 13 residues. Trimming pared 5 bases from V and 0 bases from J, leaving 8 bases between. CDR1 and CDR2 (germline): SGHVS, FNYEAQ. V and J are TRBV7-6 and TRBJ2-7, with D perhaps TRBD1 (5 bases). The sequences come from CD4+ T cells from peripheral blood mononuclear cells, collected in the second trimester of pregnancy. This clonotype was obtained from a female donor with multiple sclerosis, enrolled in a pregnancy study. The CDR3 here is CASSAGSSYEQYF. The CDR3 DNA reads as TGTGCCAGCAGCGCAGGGTCCTCCTACGAGCAGTACTTC.